This T cell receptor (beta chain) emerged from a study of CD8 T cells in Susac syndrome. CDR1 and CDR2 from the germline V gene are MNHNY and SVGAGI (reference sequence). The CDR3 has 15 residues. V was cut by 5 bases and J by 3 bases, with 17 bases left in between. cDNA came from around 0.5 to 1 ug RNA primed by random hexamers. TCRdb re-called the immunoSEQ multiplex PCR reads with MiXCR, one entry per CDR3 protein. Found here are 150,000 or so distinct CDR3 sequences, around 96% of them singletons; the top ten hold roughly 0.13%. This clonotype is a singleton in its sample. The sequenced sample was CD4+ T cells from PBMCs. The chain employs TRBV6-6 and TRBJ2-7, with D perhaps matching TRBD1 (5 bases). The clonotype comes from a human donor in good health. DNA of the CDR3: TGTGCCAGCAGTCGCACAGGCACCCCGGGCTACGAGCAGTACTTC. It specifies CASSRTGTPGYEQYF.